This passage covers 24 T cell receptor beta chains from one sample sequenced in a study of OX40 agonist ivuxolimab in advanced cancers. Here immunoSEQ multiplex PCR was the method, and the copy in TCRdb shows in-frame clones only, minus some. The data contain around 67,000 clones, 70% to 90% of them seen just once; the ten biggest clones take up about 1.3%. The source material was CD4+ or CD8+ T cells sorted from blood, sampled in a trial of the OX40 agonist ivuxolimab. Receptors originate from an adult with an advanced solid tumor such as melanoma, head and neck, liver or kidney cancer.

This clone has just a few counts. The chain links TRBV5-1 to TRBJ2-1, with 10 positions matching TRBD1. Losses at the gene ends were 0 bases for V and 10 bases for J; bases not matched to a gene: 4. Germline CDR1 SGHRS, CDR2 YFSETQ. This CDR3 is 14 amino acids long. The CDR3: CASSLGDRGLEQFF. In nucleotides, the CDR3 is TGCGCCAGCAGCTTGGGGGACAGGGGTTTAGAGCAGTTCTTC. Full variable domain (missing parts from reference TRBV5-1 and TRBJ2-1): KAGVTQTPRYLIKTRGQQVTLSCSPISGHRSVSWYQQTPGQGLQFLFEYFSETQRNKGNFPGRFSGRQFSNSRSEMNVSTLELGDSALYLCASSLGDRGLEQFFGPGTRLTVL.

This chain connects TRBV19 to TRBJ1-2; tentatively, D is TRBD1 (5 bases). Germline CDR1 reads LNHDA; CDR2 reads SQIVND (reference sequence). The CDR3 loop spans 14 amino acids. Trimming removed 7 bases at V and 2 bases at J, with 14 bases between. The CDR3 protein is CASTSFRGNYGYTF. The CDR3 bases are TGTGCCAGTACCTCTTTTCGGGGGAACTATGGCTACACCTTC.

This clone was detected only a few times. The J gene is TRBJ1-3, the V gene TRBV5-8; D call uncertain. Per germline, CDR1 SGHTS and CDR2 YDEGEE. This CDR3 comprises 14 residues. The V and J ends lost 2 bases and 3 bases respectively, with 9 bases between them. The CDR3 here is CASSFWESGNTIYF. In nucleotides, the CDR3 is TGTGCCAGCAGCTTTTGGGAAAGTGGAAACACCATATATTTT.

The chain couples TRBV5-1 to TRBJ2-1; no clear D gene. V lost 0 bases, J lost 4 bases, and 8 bases lay in between. This CDR3 is 14 amino acids long. CDR1 is SGHRS, CDR2 YFSETQ, per germline. The CDR3 sequence is CASSLGSPYNEQFF. CDR3 DNA sequence: TGCGCCAGCAGCTTGGGATCCCCTTACAATGAGCAGTTCTTC.

This chain connects TRBV2 to TRBJ1-4, with D possibly being TRBD1 (5 bases). The CDR3 covers 15 residues. Trimming left V 4 bases short and J 0 bases short, with 9 bases between. Germline lookup yields CDR1 SNHLY and CDR2 FYNNEI. Here the CDR3 reads CASSVGQATNEKLFF. The CDR3 region has the DNA TGTGCCAGCAGTGTAGGACAAGCAACTAATGAAAAACTGTTTTTT. The variable domain in full, completed from reference TRBV2 and TRBJ1-4, reads EPEVTQTPSHQVTQMGQEVILRCVPISNHLYFYWYRQILGQKVEFLVSFYNNEISEKSEIFDDQFSVERPDGSNFTLKIRSTKLEDSAMYFCASSVGQATNEKLFFGSGTQLSVL.

The rearrangement links TRBV7-8 to TRBJ2-5, with TRBD2 identical over 8 bases. The CDR3 runs to 15 residues. With V trimmed by 4 bases and J by 5 bases, 9 bases remained unmatched. Germline V CDR1 and CDR2: SGHVS, FQNEAQ. The chain's CDR3 is CASSWGAGVGETQYF. In nucleotides, the CDR3 is TGTGCCAGCAGCTGGGGAGCGGGAGTCGGGGAGACCCAGTACTTC.

This chain connects TRBV5-1 to TRBJ2-5, with a weak D call TRBD2 (6 bases). TRBJ2-7 matches the DNA end more closely, so the J call is doubtful. Per the germline V gene, CDR1 is SGHRS and CDR2 is YFSETQ. The CDR3 consists of 17 residues. This CDR3 is CASRDTGTLEITYEQYF. In nucleotides, the CDR3 is TGCGCCAGCAGAGATACCGGGACTTTGGAAATTACCTACGAGCAGTACTTC.

The rearrangement uses TRBV30 and TRBJ2-1; 7 bases fit TRBD2. This CDR3 spans 16 amino acids. CDR1 and CDR2 (germline): GTSNPN, SVGIG (reference sequence). Trimming removed 0 bases from V and 0 bases from J; junction bases left unmatched: 5. CDR3 bases: TGTGCCTGGAGTGTATTTCGCGGGAGCTCCTACAATGAGCAGTTCTTC. Its translation: CAWSVFRGSSYNEQFF.

The chain combines TRBV30 with TRBJ2-1, with 13 bases lining up with TRBD2. V lost 4 bases, J lost 5 bases, and 14 bases stayed unmatched. Per germline, CDR1 GTSNPN and CDR2 SVGIG (reference sequence). This CDR3 region has 18 residues. The CDR3 protein is CAWTSRLAGGNGHNEQFF. DNA for the CDR3: TGTGCCTGGACGAGTAGACTAGCGGGAGGTAACGGCCACAATGAGCAGTTCTTC.

Here the CDR3 reads CAISERTSGSPLHF. The CDR3 coding sequence is TGTGCCATCAGTGAGCGGACCTCAGGTTCACCCCTCCACTTT. The chain employs TRBV10-3 and TRBJ1-6; the D is unclear. Germline assignment: CDR1 ENHRY and CDR2 SYGVKD. Trimming stripped 2 bases from V and 9 bases from J, with 11 bases between. This CDR3 has 14 residues.

This clone showed up just once. The chain has TRBV4-3 and TRBJ2-6; weak D call: TRBD1 (5 bases). The ends were cut back, 1 base at V and 0 bases at J, with 10 bases in the middle. CDR3 length: 17 residues. Germline V gene data show CDR1 as LGHNA and CDR2 as YSLEER. This chain's CDR3 is CASSQVPGLSGANVLTF. The CDR3 region has the DNA TGCGCCAGCAGCCAAGTCCCAGGGCTCTCTGGGGCCAACGTCCTGACTTTC.

In nucleotides, the CDR3 is TGTGCCAGCAGCCCTACCCGGGTAGCGGGGTCCTACGAGCAGTACTTC. This gives the protein CASSPTRVAGSYEQYF. This chain uses TRBV7-6 with TRBJ2-7; 8 nucleotides line up with TRBD2. V shed 5 bases and J 1 base; nucleotides not matched to a gene: 10. This CDR3 region has 16 residues. The germline CDR1 and CDR2 sequences are SGHVS and FNYEAQ.

The chain joins TRBV19 to TRBJ1-6; 10 nucleotides match TRBD1. The CDR3 is 16 amino acids. Trimming cost V 4 bases and J 9 bases; bases outside gene matches: 9. Germline lookup yields CDR1 LNHDA and CDR2 SQIVND (reference sequence). CDR3 in DNA: TGTGCCAGTAGTACCCCGTTGGGACAGGGGTCTTCACCCCTCCACTTT. Amino acid sequence: CASSTPLGQGSSPLHF.

In its sample, this clone was seen once. V usage is TRBV6-6 and J usage is TRBJ2-5; possibly TRBD1 or TRBD2 for D (5 bases each). The CDR3 has 12 residues. Germline V CDR1 and CDR2: MNHNY, SVGAGI (reference sequence). V lost 7 bases, J lost 5 bases, and 11 bases lay in between. The CDR3: CASTGAEETQYF. The CDR3 DNA is TGTGCCAGCACCGGGGCGGAGGAGACCCAGTACTTC.

CDR3 sequence reads: CASSLNNNEQFF. In DNA, the CDR3 is TGCGCCAGCAGCTTGAATAACAATGAGCAGTTCTTC. The chain carries TRBV5-1 and TRBJ2-1; no firm D call. Trimming left V 1 base short and J 5 bases short, with 4 bases between. Germline V gene sequence: CDR1 SGHRS, CDR2 YFSETQ. The length of the CDR3 is 12 residues. The variable domain in full, completed from reference TRBV5-1 and TRBJ2-1, reads KAGVTQTPRYLIKTRGQQVTLSCSPISGHRSVSWYQQTPGQGLQFLFEYFSETQRNKGNFPGRFSGRQFSNSRSEMNVSTLELGDSALYLCASSLNNNEQFFGPGTRLTVL.

This clone appeared a single time. This rearrangement joins TRBV6-6 to TRBJ1-2, with D perhaps matching TRBD1 (5 bases). The V end was cut by 5 bases, the J end by 6 bases, with 22 bases between. The CDR3 spans 16 residues. The germline gives CDR1 MNHNY, CDR2 SVGAGI (reference sequence). CDR3 sequence: CASSQPAGQSGDGYTF. The DNA for the CDR3 is TGTGCCAGCAGTCAACCCGCGGGGCAATCGGGCGATGGCTACACCTTC.

This rearrangement joins TRBV7-6 to TRBJ2-5; no reliable D call. This CDR3 contains 15 residues. The germline V gene has CDR1 SGHVS and CDR2 FNYEAQ. V gave up 6 bases and J gave up 2 bases, with 16 bases separating them. The CDR3 DNA sequence: TGTGCCAGCAGTCCCCGGCCGGCTCAACAAGAGACCCAGTACTTC. Protein sequence: CASSPRPAQQETQYF.

The chain employs TRBV27 and TRBJ2-3, with TRBD2 as a possible D gene (6 bases). This CDR3 is 14 amino acids long. Germline assignment: CDR1 MNHEY and CDR2 SMNVEV (reference sequence). V was pared by 6 bases and J by 6 bases, with 16 bases between. The CDR3 nucleotides read TGTGCCAGCAGGGGACTGGGAAAGAAGGATACGCAGTATTTT. It translates to CASRGLGKKDTQYF.

The chain carries TRBV5-1 and TRBJ2-3, with D unresolved. The germline gives CDR1 SGHRS, CDR2 YFSETQ. The CDR3 consists of 14 residues. V lost 0 bases and J 0 bases, leaving 5 bases between the germline ends. CDR3 in amino acids: CASSLVVSTDTQYF. CDR3 sequence (DNA): TGCGCCAGCAGCTTGGTGGTTAGCACAGATACGCAGTATTTT.

The V and J genes are TRBV5-1 and TRBJ1-6, with 12 nucleotides matching TRBD1. The CDR3 is 16 amino acids. Germline V gene sequence: CDR1 SGHRS, CDR2 YFSETQ. With 4 bases clipped from V and 9 bases from J, the junction kept 8 bases outside the gene matches. The CDR3 loop is CASSPGTGGQLSPLHF. The CDR3 DNA sequence: TGCGCCAGCAGCCCCGGGACAGGGGGCCAACTTTCACCCCTCCACTTT.

This sequence joins TRBV4-3 and TRBJ2-2; D unresolved. This CDR3 region has 14 residues. The germline V and J ends were trimmed by 4 bases and 9 bases, with 15 bases remaining between them. Germline-derived CDR1 and CDR2 are LGHNA and YSLEER. The CDR3 reads CASSPDWVTRELFF. The DNA of the CDR3 is TGCGCCAGCAGCCCGGATTGGGTGACCCGGGAGCTGTTTTTT.

V gene TRBV7-2 combines with J gene TRBJ1-2, with 7 positions matching TRBD1. Germline CDR1 is SGHTA and CDR2 is FQGNSA. The CDR3 runs to 15 residues. V dropped 3 bases and J dropped 0; count of bases not matched to a gene: 4. The chain's CDR3 is CASSFSDRPNYGYTF. CDR3 DNA: TGTGCCAGCAGCTTCTCGGACAGGCCTAACTATGGCTACACCTTC. Based on the CDR3 plus reference TRBV7-2 and TRBJ1-2, the full variable domain is GAGVSQSPSNKVTEKGKDVELRCDPISGHTALYWYRQSLGQGLEFLIYFQGNSAPDKSGLPSDRFSAERTGGSVSTLTIQRTQQEDSAVYLCASSFSDRPNYGYTFGSGTRLTVV.

The CDR3 protein is CASSQLAGATGELFF. The CDR3, as DNA: TGCGCCAGCAGCCAACTAGCGGGAGCTACCGGGGAGCTGTTTTTT. The rearrangement uses TRBV4-1 and TRBJ2-2; 10 bases are shared with TRBD2. CDR3 size: 15 residues. Germline V gene sequence: CDR1 MGHRA, CDR2 YSYEKL. The trim removed 2 bases at V and 5 bases at J, leaving 2 bases unmatched.

CDR3 nucleotide sequence: TGTGCCAGCAGCGTAGGAGGCGCGGAGACCCAGTACTTC. Protein sequence: CASSVGGAETQYF. This chain uses TRBV11-2 with TRBJ2-5; tentative D call: TRBD2 (5 bases). Germline CDR1 reads SGHAT; CDR2 reads FQNNGV. Trimming pared 5 bases from V and 5 bases from J, leaving 12 bases between. This CDR3 has 13 residues.